Following are 29 T cell receptor beta chains from one sample sequenced in a study of CD8+ T cells in alopecia areata. Extracted from the samples, RNA was reverse transcribed into cDNA to serve as the sequencing template. Method: immunoSEQ multiplex PCR; TCRdb's copy keeps in-frame clones and lacks some. The sample lists over 100,000 clones; around 49% were seen once. This specimen was CD8+ T cells sorted from blood, taken at week 0. The receptors originated from a human donor with alopecia areata.

The J gene is TRBJ2-1, the V gene TRBV10-3; D is possibly TRBD2 (5 bases). The CDR3 is 14 residues long. The V gene lost 4 bases and the J gene lost 6 bases, with 13 bases spanning the gap. Germline V lookup: CDR1 ENHRY, CDR2 SYGVKD. Written as DNA, the CDR3 is TGTGCCATCAGTGGGAGGAAAGAGCTCAATGAGCAGTTCTTC. Translating it yields CAISGRKELNEQFF.

The CDR3 sequence is CASGKMNSPYEQYF. As DNA, the CDR3 is TGTGCCAGCGGAAAGATGAATTCACCCTACGAGCAGTACTTC. The chain couples TRBV2 to TRBJ2-7; D ambiguous. V lost 8 bases, J lost 2 bases, and 16 bases lay in between. This CDR3 spans 14 amino acids. Looked up from germline, CDR1 is SNHLY and CDR2 is FYNNEI. Complete variable domain (other parts from reference TRBV2 and TRBJ2-7): EPEVTQTPSHQVTQMGQEVILRCVPISNHLYFYWYRQILGQKVEFLVSFYNNEISEKSEIFDDQFSVERPDGSNFTLKIRSTKLEDSAMYFCASGKMNSPYEQYFGPGTRLTVT.

This chain joins TRBV30 and TRBJ2-2; no clear D. Germline-derived CDR1 and CDR2 are GTSNPN and SVGIG (reference sequence). Trimming stripped 4 bases from V and 5 bases from J, with 17 bases between. There are 15 residues in the CDR3. CDR3 in DNA: TGTGCCTGGAAGGTCGAGATACCCCGTACCGGGGAGCTGTTTTTT. As protein: CAWKVEIPRTGELFF.

The J gene is TRBJ1-6, the V gene TRBV27; D might be TRBD1 (6 bases). The CDR3 runs 15 residues. Looked up from germline, CDR1 is MNHEY and CDR2 is SMNVEV (reference sequence). V was cut by 4 bases and J by 8 bases, with 15 bases left in between. CDR3 region: CASSSTQGSYSPLHF. CDR3 bases: TGTGCCAGCAGTTCAACACAGGGCTCGTATTCACCCCTCCACTTT.

The rearrangement links TRBV7-2 to TRBJ1-4; the D is unclear. In germline, CDR1 is SGHTA, CDR2 FQGNSA. Trimming stripped 5 bases from V and 3 bases from J, with 19 bases between. This CDR3 spans 17 amino acids. The CDR3, as DNA: TGTGCCAGCAGCCCTAAGGTGGTAGATTCAGCTAATGAAAAACTGTTTTTT. Its translation: CASSPKVVDSANEKLFF. The full variable domain, rest sourced from reference TRBV7-2 and TRBJ1-4, is GAGVSQSPSNKVTEKGKDVELRCDPISGHTALYWYRQSLGQGLEFLIYFQGNSAPDKSGLPSDRFSAERTGGSVSTLTIQRTQQEDSAVYLCASSPKVVDSANEKLFFGSGTQLSVL.

The V gene is TRBV4-1, the J gene TRBJ1-6, with D unclear. Germline V gene data show CDR1 as MGHRA and CDR2 as YSYEKL. The CDR3 has 15 amino acids. V lost 1 base, J lost 10 bases, and 14 bases lay in between. Written as DNA, the CDR3 is TGCGCCAGCAGCCAAGGGGCGGGGATCCAATCACCCCTCCACTTT. Its translation: CASSQGAGIQSPLHF.

The rearrangement uses TRBV13 and TRBJ2-2; no clear D gene. Looked up from germline, CDR1 is PRHDT and CDR2 is FYEKMQ (reference sequence). The CDR3 covers 12 residues. Trimming pared 2 bases from V and 7 bases from J, leaving 5 bases between. The CDR3 loop is CASSLIDGELFF. CDR3 coding DNA: TGTGCCAGCAGCTTAATCGACGGGGAGCTGTTTTTT.

The V call is TRBV5-1, the J call TRBJ2-1; TRBD2 aligns across 7 bases. J gave up 15 bases and V 4 bases, and 19 bases lay outside the gene matches. This CDR3 comprises 15 residues. Germline lookup yields CDR1 SGHRS and CDR2 YFSETQ. Written as DNA, the CDR3 is TGCGCCAGCAGCCCCGGGGAGGCGTCGTCGGGGGGTATGTTCTTC. Amino acid sequence: CASSPGEASSGGMFF. Filled out from reference TRBV5-1 and TRBJ2-1, the complete variable domain reads KAGVTQTPRYLIKTRGQQVTLSCSPISGHRSVSWYQQTPGQGLQFLFEYFSETQRNKGNFPGRFSGRQFSNSRSEMNVSTLELGDSALYLCASSPGEASSGGMFFGPGTRLTVL.

The chain employs TRBV5-4 and TRBJ1-6; 7 nucleotides match TRBD1. This CDR3 has 14 residues. V lost 4 bases to trimming and J lost 9 bases; unmatched junction nucleotides: 7. Per the germline V gene, CDR1 is SGHNT and CDR2 is YYREEE (reference sequence). CDR3 DNA: TGTGCCAGCAGCATCGACAGGGAAGGTTCACCCCTCCACTTT. Its translation is CASSIDREGSPLHF.

The V call is TRBV7-9, the J call TRBJ1-2; the D gene is possibly TRBD1 (6 bases). The CDR3 covers 13 residues. The V and J ends lost 2 bases and 4 bases respectively, with 8 bases between them. The germline V gene has CDR1 SEHNR and CDR2 FQNEAQ (reference sequence). The CDR3 sequence: CASSLSDSYGYTF. For the CDR3, the DNA is TGTGCCAGCAGCTTATCGGACAGCTATGGCTACACCTTC.

The V call is TRBV13, the J call TRBJ2-1; possibly TRBD2 for D (5 bases). The germline V and J ends were trimmed by 5 bases and 3 bases, with 8 bases remaining between them. This CDR3 spans 13 amino acids. Germline V gives CDR1 PRHDT, CDR2 FYEKMQ (reference sequence). CDR3 in amino acids: CASSAGSYNEQFF. For the CDR3, the DNA is TGTGCCAGCAGCGCGGGCAGCTACAATGAGCAGTTCTTC. The whole variable domain, remainder taken from reference TRBV13 and TRBJ2-1, is AAGVIQSPRHLIKEKRETATLKCYPIPRHDTVYWYQQGPGQDPQFLISFYEKMQSDKGSIPDRFSAQQFSDYHSELNMSSLELGDSALYFCASSAGSYNEQFFGPGTRLTVL.

This clone was seen a single time. The chain is built from TRBV5-6 and TRBJ2-2; a possible D gene is TRBD1 (6 bases). CDR1 SGHDT and CDR2 YYEEEE come from the germline V gene. CDR3 length: 15 residues. V lost 4 bases to trimming and J lost 8 bases, with 18 bases between them. The CDR3 bases are TGTGCCAGCAGCCAAGAGGACCCAGGGGTAGGGGAGCTGTTTTTT. Its protein product is CASSQEDPGVGELFF. The full variable domain, rest sourced from reference TRBV5-6 and TRBJ2-2, is DAGVTQSPTHLIKTRGQQVTLRCSPKSGHDTVSWYQQALGQGPQFIFQYYEEEERQRGNFPDRFSGHQFPNYSSELNVNALLLGDSALYLCASSQEDPGVGELFFGEGSRLTVL.

The V gene is TRBV4-1, the J gene TRBJ1-1; D is undetermined. This CDR3 has 16 residues. The V gene lost 1 base and the J gene lost 1 base, with 13 bases spanning the gap. Germline lookup yields CDR1 MGHRA and CDR2 YSYEKL. CDR3 sequence: CASSQGRKGWNTEAFF. DNA of the CDR3: TGCGCCAGCAGCCAAGGACGCAAAGGGTGGAACACTGAAGCTTTCTTT.

This clone was seen more than once but under ten times. The gene calls are TRBV25-1 and TRBJ2-5; the D is unclear. The CDR3 covers 14 residues. Trimming stripped 1 base from V and 1 base from J, with 7 bases between. The germline V gene has CDR1 MGHDK and CDR2 SYGVNS. The CDR3 region has the DNA TGTGCCAGCAGTGAATTGGGCAGCCAAGAGACCCAGTACTTC. This encodes CASSELGSQETQYF.

This clone was observed a handful of times. The gene calls are TRBV13 and TRBJ2-1; a possible D gene is TRBD2 (6 bases). This CDR3 has 12 residues. V dropped 10 bases and J dropped 10 bases, with 17 bases sitting between them. Germline-derived CDR1 and CDR2 are PRHDT and FYEKMQ (reference sequence). The CDR3 reads CATLRAAGEQFF. The CDR3 DNA reads TGTGCCACACTACGGGCCGCGGGGGAGCAGTTCTTC.

The chain uses TRBV5-1 and TRBJ2-1, with 10 bases lining up with TRBD2. This CDR3 is 16 amino acids long. CDR1 and CDR2 (germline): SGHRS, YFSETQ. J was trimmed by 4 bases and V by 2 bases; bases with no gene match: 6. The DNA for the CDR3 is TGCGCCAGCAGCTTAGCTAGCGGGGGCCTTTACAATGAGCAGTTCTTC. This encodes CASSLASGGLYNEQFF. The full variable domain, in which reference TRBV5-1 and TRBJ2-1 provide the parts outside the CDR3, is KAGVTQTPRYLIKTRGQQVTLSCSPISGHRSVSWYQQTPGQGLQFLFEYFSETQRNKGNFPGRFSGRQFSNSRSEMNVSTLELGDSALYLCASSLASGGLYNEQFFGPGTRLTVL.

The chain links TRBV30 to TRBJ2-3, with 8 positions matching TRBD1. Germline V gene sequence: CDR1 GTSNPN, CDR2 SVGIG (reference sequence). The CDR3 length is 15 residues. The junction had 9 bases not matched to a gene; V was cut back by 3 bases and J by 4 bases. Here the CDR3 reads CAWSLTGELSDTQYF. The CDR3 region has the DNA TGTGCCTGGAGCCTGACAGGGGAGTTGTCAGATACGCAGTATTTT.

This clone was detected only a few times. This chain connects TRBV18 to TRBJ1-1; D is ambiguous. Deletions cut 6 bases from V and 8 bases from J, with 10 bases between. This CDR3 has 11 residues. The germline V gene encodes CDR1 KGHSH and CDR2 LQKENI. For the CDR3, the DNA is TGTGCCAGCTCCGATGGTACCGAAGCTTTCTTT. Its translation is CASSDGTEAFF. Full variable domain (missing parts from reference TRBV18 and TRBJ1-1): NAGVMQNPRHLVRRRGQEARLRCSPMKGHSHVYWYRQLPEEGLKFMVYLQKENIIDESGMPKERFSAEFPKEGPSILRIQQVVRGDSAAYFCASSDGTEAFFGQGTRLTVV.

This clone was found a few times. This rearrangement joins TRBV19 to TRBJ2-6; D uncertain. CDR1 and CDR2 from the germline V gene are LNHDA and SQIVND (reference sequence). V dropped 7 bases and J dropped 4 bases, with 14 bases sitting between them. This CDR3 comprises 15 residues. The DNA for the CDR3 is TGTGCCAGTATGGGCAGGCTGGGCGGGGCCAACGTCCTGACTTTC. Translating it yields CASMGRLGGANVLTF.

This clone was detected only a few times. V usage is TRBV7-8 and J usage is TRBJ1-4; D is possibly TRBD1 (5 bases). This CDR3 is 16 amino acids long. The germline V gene has CDR1 SGHVS and CDR2 FQNEAQ. Trimming removed 1 base from V and 7 bases from J, with 16 bases in between. The CDR3 is CASSLVQGATREKLFF. The CDR3 bases are TGTGCCAGCAGCTTAGTTCAGGGTGCGACGCGTGAAAAACTGTTTTTT.

The chain combines TRBV18 with TRBJ2-4, with a possible D match to TRBD2 (5 bases). The CDR3 spans 14 residues. Germline CDR1 KGHSH, CDR2 LQKENI. V gave up 0 bases and J gave up 8 bases, with 11 bases separating them. CDR3 protein: CASSPPTDGDIQYF. DNA for the CDR3: TGTGCCAGCTCACCACCGACGGACGGGGACATTCAGTACTTC.

The chain is built from TRBV6-5 and TRBJ2-5; D gene ambiguous. This CDR3 is 15 amino acids long. Trimming pared 0 bases from V and 3 bases from J, leaving 11 bases between. Germline V CDR1 and CDR2: MNHEY, SVGAGI. CDR3 region: CASSYSGLDEETQYF. Written as DNA, the CDR3 is TGTGCCAGCAGTTACTCGGGCCTTGATGAAGAGACCCAGTACTTC.

The V gene is TRBV30, the J gene TRBJ2-2, with D unclear. This CDR3 comprises 13 residues. Trimming pared 4 bases from V and 4 bases from J, leaving 10 bases between. The germline CDR1 and CDR2 sequences are GTSNPN and SVGIG (reference sequence). The CDR3 spells CAWTPVATGELFF. CDR3 DNA: TGTGCCTGGACGCCGGTCGCCACCGGGGAGCTGTTTTTT.

This clone was counted a few times. The V call is TRBV7-9, the J call TRBJ2-7; no definite D call. This CDR3 region has 15 residues. V lost 4 bases and J 0 bases, leaving 13 bases between the germline ends. Looked up from germline, CDR1 is SEHNR and CDR2 is FQNEAQ (reference sequence). The DNA of the CDR3 is TGTGCCAGCAGCTCCCAACAGAGGAGCTCCTACGAGCAGTACTTC. Translation: CASSSQQRSSYEQYF.

In its sample, this clone was seen once. The rearrangement uses TRBV27 and TRBJ2-5; 7 bases match TRBD2. Losses at the gene ends were 6 bases for V and 4 bases for J; bases not matched to a gene: 14. Per the germline V gene, CDR1 is MNHEY and CDR2 is SMNVEV (reference sequence). This CDR3 is 16 amino acids long. In DNA, the CDR3 is TGTGCCAGCAGCTTGGATGGGGGGGAGCCTTTAGAGACCCAGTACTTC. Translated: CASSLDGGEPLETQYF.

The chain recombines TRBV5-6 with TRBJ2-1; D gene unclear. Trimming cost V 5 bases and J 1 base, with 10 bases left between them. The CDR3 sequence is 14 residues long. CDR1 SGHDT and CDR2 YYEEEE come from the germline V gene. Written as DNA, the CDR3 is TGTGCCAGCAGATTCCTAGTATCCTACAATGAGCAGTTCTTC. Amino acid sequence: CASRFLVSYNEQFF.

This chain links TRBV4-1 with TRBJ2-5; TRBD2 matches 7 bases. The CDR3 spans 13 residues. CDR1 and CDR2 (germline): MGHRA, YSYEKL. The trim removed 4 bases at V and 3 bases at J, leaving 2 bases unmatched. CDR3 nucleotides: TGCGCCAGCAGCCCACGGGGGGAAGAGACCCAGTACTTC. It encodes CASSPRGEETQYF.

V is TRBV6-5 and J is TRBJ2-4; 7 nucleotides align to TRBD2. Trimming removed 6 bases from V and 0 bases from J; junction bases left unmatched: 5. The CDR3 runs 15 residues. CDR1 and CDR2 (germline): MNHEY, SVGAGI. The CDR3 bases are TGTGCCAGCAGATCTAGCGGACTAGCCAAAAACATTCAGTACTTC. This encodes CASRSSGLAKNIQYF.

On this clone: A junction end diverges from the germline sequence, so it may reflect a read error. V usage is TRBV7-7 and J usage is TRBJ2-1; TRBD1 aligns across 7 bases. CDR3 length equals 15 residues. The germline CDR1 and CDR2 sequences are SSHAT and FNYEAQ (reference sequence). The CDR3 loop is CASSPQPGQYNEQFF. Written as DNA, the CDR3 is TGTGCTAGCAGCCCACAGCCGGGACAGTACAATGAGCAGTTCTTC.